This T cell receptor beta chain was captured in a study of T-cell reconstitution after alpha-beta-depleted transplantation in children. Study-level points and caveats: Several hundred rapidly expanded clones from non-depleted graft cells reportedly supplied alpha-beta T cells about two months post-transplant.

Unique molecular identifiers were used in preparing the TCRbeta library. MiXCR was run by TCRdb on the PCR reads, yielding one entry per CDR3 protein. Here the sample spans approximately 500,000 distinct CDR3 sequences, 8% to 11% being singletons. This clonotype was seen repeatedly, ten times or more. What it recognizes is unknown. This receptor was obtained from a child aged 2 to 15 with inherited bone marrow failure, due to receive a stem cell transplant. This specimen was PBMCs, taken before TCRalphabeta/CD19-depleted stem cell transplant.

The CDR3 sequence is CASRSTGGNYNSPLHF. The CDR3 region has the DNA TGCGCCAGCAGATCAACAGGGGGAAACTATAATTCACCCCTCCACTTT. The V and J genes are TRBV4-3 and TRBJ1-6, with 8 bases lining up with TRBD1. V trimming: 6 bases; J trimming: 3 bases; junction bases outside the gene matches: 7. The CDR3 consists of 16 residues. Germline-derived CDR1 and CDR2 are LGHNA and YSLEER.